These T cell receptor beta chains were read from a single sample in a study of CD8+ T cells in alopecia areata. The table came from immunoSEQ multiplex PCR; TCRdb's copy has only in-frame clones and leaves some out. The data contain over 150,000 clones, 50% to 65% of them singletons. Sequenced here: CD8+ T cells sorted from blood, sampled at week 24, from a patient treated with tofacitinib. The receptors shown here come from a human donor with alopecia areata. The CDR3 runs from the conserved cysteine through the conserved F or W. Each record gives: D gene, clone size, V gene, J gene, CDR3 DNA, CDR3 protein. The D gene is left open where the match is weak. Size values are once, few and many counts, or a class for expanded clones, and some rows have none.

D gene: -; clone size: few; V gene: TRBV5-1; J gene: TRBJ2-7; CDR3 DNA: TGCGCCAGCAGCAAGGCTACAGGGTCCGAGCAGTACTTC; CDR3 protein: CASSKATGSEQYF
D gene: -; clone size: few; V gene: TRBV10-3; J gene: TRBJ2-1; CDR3 DNA: TGTGCCATCATGGGGGAGAGCTCCTACAATGAGCAGTTCTTC; CDR3 protein: CAIMGESSYNEQFF
D gene: -; clone size: -; V gene: TRBV6-4; J gene: TRBJ2-2; CDR3 DNA: TGTGCCAGCAGTCAGGGGCCGAACACCGGGGAGCTGTTTTTT; CDR3 protein: CASSQGPNTGELFF
D gene: TRBD2; clone size: few; V gene: TRBV19; J gene: TRBJ2-1; CDR3 DNA: TGTGCCAGTAGTATATCACTAGCGGGCTACAATGAGCAGTTCTTC; CDR3 protein: CASSISLAGYNEQFF
D gene: TRBD2; clone size: -; V gene: TRBV13; J gene: TRBJ2-1; CDR3 DNA: TGTGCCAGCAGCTTAGTCCCTCGGACTAGCGTCGACAATGAGCAGTTCTTC; CDR3 protein: CASSLVPRTSVDNEQFF
D gene: TRBD1; clone size: few; V gene: TRBV29-1; J gene: TRBJ1-5; CDR3 DNA: TGCAGCGTTGTTGACAGGGAGGATAGCAATCAGCCCCAGCATTTT; CDR3 protein: CSVVDREDSNQPQHF
D gene: -; clone size: -; V gene: TRBV14; J gene: TRBJ2-1; CDR3 DNA: TGTGCCAGCAGCCAAATTGCTGCCTCCTACAATGAGCAGTTCTTC; CDR3 protein: CASSQIAASYNEQFF
D gene: -; clone size: once; V gene: TRBV2; J gene: TRBJ1-5; CDR3 DNA: TGTGCCAGCAGTGAAAGACAGTTGGGCAATCAGCCCCAGCATTTT; CDR3 protein: CASSERQLGNQPQHF
D gene: -; clone size: -; V gene: TRBV27; J gene: TRBJ2-7; CDR3 DNA: TGTGCCAGCAGTTTATCAGGGGACTACGAGCAGTACTTC; CDR3 protein: CASSLSGDYEQYF
D gene: -; clone size: -; V gene: TRBV20-1; J gene: TRBJ1-1; CDR3 DNA: TGCAGTCAACGGGGAAATGAAGCTTTCTTT; CDR3 protein: CSQRGNEAFF
D gene: -; clone size: -; V gene: TRBV19; J gene: TRBJ1-5; CDR3 DNA: TGTGCCAGTAGTCAGGGGATTCAGCCCCAGCATTTT; CDR3 protein: CASSQGIQPQHF
D gene: -; clone size: few; V gene: TRBV4-3; J gene: TRBJ2-7; CDR3 DNA: TGCGCCAGCAGCCCGAATGTTGGGGGATACGAGCAGTACTTC; CDR3 protein: CASSPNVGGYEQYF
D gene: -; clone size: -; V gene: TRBV25-1; J gene: TRBJ2-3; CDR3 DNA: TGTGCCAGCAGTGAATCCCTCCGGGGAGGCGTGATCACAGATACGCAGTATTTT; CDR3 protein: CASSESLRGGVITDTQYF
D gene: -; clone size: -; V gene: TRBV30; J gene: TRBJ1-1; CDR3 DNA: TGTGCCTGGAGTGTACCTGGGGCGAACACTGAAGCTTTCTTT; CDR3 protein: CAWSVPGANTEAFF
D gene: -; clone size: -; V gene: TRBV5-6; J gene: TRBJ1-1; CDR3 DNA: TGTGCCAGCAGCTTGGTGAAGGGTGAAGCTTTCTTT; CDR3 protein: CASSLVKGEAFF
D gene: -; clone size: -; V gene: TRBV9; J gene: TRBJ2-7; CDR3 DNA: TGTGCCAGCAGCGTAGCAGAGGGGCCCTACGAGCAGTACTTC; CDR3 protein: CASSVAEGPYEQYF
D gene: TRBD2; clone size: few; V gene: TRBV30; J gene: TRBJ2-3; CDR3 DNA: TGTGCCTGGAGGCCAATACTAGCGGGCAGAGATACGCAGTATTTT; CDR3 protein: CAWRPILAGRDTQYF
D gene: -; clone size: few; V gene: TRBV6-6; J gene: TRBJ1-2; CDR3 DNA: TGTGCCAGCAGGCCCCCTATGGACCCTAACTATGGCTACACCTTC; CDR3 protein: CASRPPMDPNYGYTF
D gene: -; clone size: few; V gene: TRBV23-1; J gene: TRBJ1-4; CDR3 DNA: TGCGCCACCAGGGGACCTGAAAAACTGTTTTTT; CDR3 protein: CATRGPEKLFF
D gene: -; clone size: -; V gene: TRBV7-6; J gene: TRBJ1-4; CDR3 DNA: TGTGCCAGCAGCTTGAATTCGGTTGCAACTAATGAAAAACTGTTTTTT; CDR3 protein: CASSLNSVATNEKLFF
D gene: -; clone size: -; V gene: TRBV11-2; J gene: TRBJ1-1; CDR3 DNA: TGTGCCAGCAGCACCGGGAACACTGAAGCTTTCTTT; CDR3 protein: CASSTGNTEAFF
D gene: TRBD2; clone size: once; V gene: TRBV27; J gene: TRBJ2-1; CDR3 DNA: TGTGCCAGCAGTTTCCGACTAGCGGGGGGGAATGAGCAGTTCTTC; CDR3 protein: CASSFRLAGGNEQFF
D gene: -; clone size: -; V gene: TRBV7-2; J gene: TRBJ1-2; CDR3 DNA: TGTGCCAGCAGCTTAATTACGGATACTAACTATGGCTACACCTTC; CDR3 protein: CASSLITDTNYGYTF
D gene: TRBD1; clone size: few; V gene: TRBV30; J gene: TRBJ2-7; CDR3 DNA: TGTGCCTGGTCAATAACAGGGGTCGAGCAGTACTTC; CDR3 protein: CAWSITGVEQYF
D gene: -; clone size: few; V gene: TRBV7-9; J gene: TRBJ2-2; CDR3 DNA: TGTGCCAGCAGTACCGGGGAGCTGTTTTTT; CDR3 protein: CASSTGELFF
D gene: -; clone size: -; V gene: TRBV5-1; J gene: TRBJ2-2; CDR3 DNA: TGCGCCAGCAGCTTGTACTCACTCCCCGGGGAGCTGTTTTTT; CDR3 protein: CASSLYSLPGELFF
D gene: TRBD1; clone size: few; V gene: TRBV29-1; J gene: TRBJ2-1; CDR3 DNA: TGCAGCGTTGAATACTCCGGGACAGGGAATGAGCAGTTCTTC; CDR3 protein: CSVEYSGTGNEQFF
D gene: -; clone size: -; V gene: TRBV11-2; J gene: TRBJ2-1; CDR3 DNA: TGTGCCAGCAGCTTAGTTGGGGGGTACGATGAGCAGTTCTTC; CDR3 protein: CASSLVGGYDEQFF
D gene: -; clone size: few; V gene: TRBV10-3; J gene: TRBJ2-1; CDR3 DNA: TGTGCCAGCAGTTACGGCCGAGTCAGCTCCTACAATGAGCAGTTCTTC; CDR3 protein: CASSYGRVSSYNEQFF
D gene: -; clone size: -; V gene: TRBV11-2; J gene: TRBJ2-3; CDR3 DNA: TGTGCCAGCAGCTTAGATGGTAGGGTAGCAGATACGCAGTATTTT; CDR3 protein: CASSLDGRVADTQYF
D gene: TRBD2; clone size: few; V gene: TRBV11-2; J gene: TRBJ2-1; CDR3 DNA: TGTGCCAGCAGCTTAGGCGGGACTAGCGGGTATGAGCAGTTCTTC; CDR3 protein: CASSLGGTSGYEQFF
D gene: -; clone size: -; V gene: TRBV4-3; J gene: TRBJ1-2; CDR3 DNA: TGCGCCAGCAGCCAAGACCGGGATTTTAACTATGGCTACACCTTC; CDR3 protein: CASSQDRDFNYGYTF
D gene: -; clone size: -; V gene: TRBV11-2; J gene: TRBJ2-7; CDR3 DNA: TGTGCCAGCAGCTTAGTTGCGCAGCCCTACTACGAGCAGTACTTC; CDR3 protein: CASSLVAQPYYEQYF
D gene: -; clone size: -; V gene: TRBV30; J gene: TRBJ2-7; CDR3 DNA: TGTGCCTGGACCGGGATCTCCTACGAGCAGTACTTC; CDR3 protein: CAWTGISYEQYF
D gene: -; clone size: -; V gene: TRBV19; J gene: TRBJ2-7; CDR3 DNA: TGTGCCAGTAGCTACGGAAGAACCTACGAGCAGTACTTC; CDR3 protein: CASSYGRTYEQYF
D gene: -; clone size: -; V gene: TRBV6-5; J gene: TRBJ2-1; CDR3 DNA: TGTGCCAGCAGTGATAGGGCTTACAATGAGCAGTTCTTC; CDR3 protein: CASSDRAYNEQFF
D gene: -; clone size: -; V gene: TRBV29-1; J gene: TRBJ1-1; CDR3 DNA: TGCAGCGTTGAAGGTGCGAACACTGAAGCTTTCTTT; CDR3 protein: CSVEGANTEAFF